What follows are 9 T cell receptor beta chains derived from one specimen sequenced in a study of PD-1 blockade in mismatch repair-deficient tumors. Assay used: immunoSEQ multiplex PCR; TCRdb lists only in-frame clones, some missing. Among around 9,400 clones listed, approximately 85% were seen once. Sequences were derived from PBMCs, sampled around 46 weeks after starting pembrolizumab. The receptors come from an adult with mismatch repair-deficient cancer.

This chain links TRBV7-9 with TRBJ1-1, with D perhaps TRBD1 (6 bases). The CDR3 is 14 residues long. V lost 1 base, J lost 1 base, and 7 bases lay in between. Germline CDR1 and CDR2: SEHNR and FQNEAQ (reference sequence). CDR3 amino acids: CASSLGTANTEAFF. The DNA for the CDR3 is TGTGCCAGCAGCTTAGGGACAGCGAACACTGAAGCTTTCTTT.

The chain has TRBV28 and TRBJ2-6; tentative D call: TRBD1 (6 bases). Trimming took 7 bases from V and 0 from J, leaving 10 bases between them. This CDR3 region has 15 residues. Germline lookup yields CDR1 MDHEN and CDR2 SYDVKM. The DNA for the CDR3 is TGTGCCAGCATGGGACACCTCTCTGGGGCCAACGTCCTGACTTTC. It specifies CASMGHLSGANVLTF.

This chain uses TRBV28 with TRBJ2-3, with 9 bases aligning to TRBD2. The V gene's germline CDR1 is MDHEN and CDR2 SYDVKM. V was pared by 5 bases and J by 1 base, with 16 bases of the junction left unmatched. This CDR3 region has 19 residues. CDR3 protein: CASSPLGLAGAPGTDTQYF. The CDR3 DNA follows: TGTGCCAGCAGTCCCCTTGGATTAGCGGGAGCCCCAGGCACAGATACGCAGTATTTT.

CDR3 amino acids: CASSLGGWGFDIQYF. CDR3 nucleotides: TGCGCCAGCAGCCTTGGGGGGTGGGGTTTTGACATTCAGTACTTC. The chain links TRBV5-1 to TRBJ2-4, with D tentatively TRBD2 (6 bases). The CDR3 runs to 15 residues. Germline-derived CDR1 and CDR2 are SGHRS and YFSETQ. Trimming shortened V by 4 bases and J by 8 bases, and 19 bases separated the two germline ends.

The chain recombines TRBV4-1 with TRBJ2-7; TRBD2 agrees at 10 bases. The trim removed 1 base at V and 4 bases at J, leaving 1 base unmatched. The CDR3 consists of 14 residues. Germline V CDR1 and CDR2: MGHRA, YSYEKL. CDR3 region: CASSQASGSYEQYF. The CDR3 DNA reads as TGCGCCAGCAGCCAAGCTAGCGGGAGTTACGAGCAGTACTTC.

The chain couples TRBV5-4 to TRBJ1-2, with 7 bases matching TRBD1. The CDR3 sequence is 14 residues long. CDR1 and CDR2 (germline): SGHNT, YYREEE (reference sequence). The V segment lost 1 base and the J segment 6 bases; nucleotides outside the gene matches: 6. The CDR3 loop reads CASSLRGRGHGYTF. Here the CDR3 DNA reads TGTGCCAGCAGCTTGAGGGGGCGCGGACATGGCTACACCTTC.

The chain recombines TRBV5-6 with TRBJ2-2; D perhaps matches TRBD2 (6 bases). This CDR3 is 17 amino acids long. Trimming took off 2 bases at V and 0 bases at J, with 14 bases between the two ends. Per the germline V gene, CDR1 is SGHDT and CDR2 is YYEEEE. CDR3 sequence: CASSLVGGSTNTGELFF. CDR3 nucleotide sequence: TGTGCCAGCAGCTTAGTTGGGGGGTCAACGAACACCGGGGAGCTGTTTTTT.

There are a few counts of this clone. The rearrangement links TRBV5-4 to TRBJ2-7, with 8 bases lining up with TRBD1. Germline CDR1 reads SGHNT; CDR2 reads YYREEE (reference sequence). CDR3 length: 15 residues. V was clipped by 4 bases and J by 4 bases; unmatched bases: 10. The CDR3: CASSPDGGQGYEQYF. CDR3 DNA sequence: TGTGCCAGCAGCCCCGATGGAGGACAGGGTTACGAGCAGTACTTC.

V is TRBV18 and J is TRBJ2-7; the match to TRBD2 covers 8 bases. Germline CDR1 reads KGHSH; CDR2 reads LQKENI. J gave up 4 bases and V 0 bases, and 5 bases lay outside the gene matches. CDR3 length: 15 amino acids. CDR3 loop: CASSPPTGGSYEQYF. The CDR3 DNA follows: TGTGCCAGCTCACCACCCACGGGAGGGTCTTACGAGCAGTACTTC.